The T cell receptor beta chain under discussion was sequenced for a study of Ad26.COV2.S vaccination and SARS-CoV-2 variants. The overall study: Participants got Ad26.COV2.S intramuscularly, once or twice 56 days apart.

V was cut by 1 base and J by 9 bases, with 4 bases left in between. The CDR3 loop spans 11 amino acids. Germline V gene lookup returns CDR1 SGHTA and CDR2 FQGNSA. Findings of the study overall: Placebo recipients had lower spike-specific TCR breadth than vaccine recipients.

As concerns this clone: The antigen is undetermined.

The protocol was immunoSEQ multiplex PCR, while the TCRdb copy is restricted to in-frame clones and leaves out a portion. The sample has some 400,000 clones, around 89% seen once. Described treatment: roughly 19 received Ad26.COV2.S at low or high dose, single or two shots; about 5 received placebo; per-sample allocation not given. The investigators took samples on day 63 after the first vaccine or placebo injection. Recruitment in Boston yielded a donor of adult age, 18-55 years. The vaccine antigen was prefusion-stabilized Wuhan SARS-CoV-2 spike. The sequenced sample was peripheral blood, obtained in a trial of Ad26.COV2.S vaccine versus placebo. The chain carries TRBV7-2 and TRBJ2-1; D unresolved. This receptor was taken from a person aged 18 to 59 who received the Ad26.COV2.S COVID-19 vaccine or a placebo. The CDR3 sequence is CASSLGSEQFF. CDR3 coding DNA: TGTGCCAGCAGCTTAGGCTCTGAGCAGTTCTTC.